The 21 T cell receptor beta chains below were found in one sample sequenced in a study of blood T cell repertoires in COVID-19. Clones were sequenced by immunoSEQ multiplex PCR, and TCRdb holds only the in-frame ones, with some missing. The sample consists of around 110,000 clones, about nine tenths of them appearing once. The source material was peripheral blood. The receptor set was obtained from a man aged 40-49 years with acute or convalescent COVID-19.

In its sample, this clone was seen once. For the CDR3, the DNA is TGCGCCAGCAGCTTGGTGACTAGCGTTGGGACAGATACGCAGTATTTT. It encodes CASSLVTSVGTDTQYF. The rearrangement links TRBV5-1 to TRBJ2-3; 8 bases line up with TRBD2. This CDR3 spans 16 amino acids. Germline values: CDR1 SGHRS, CDR2 YFSETQ. The V gene end was trimmed by 0 bases and the J gene end by 3 bases; junction bases not matched to a gene: 6.

As DNA, the CDR3 is TGTGCCAGCAGTTTCCGGACGGGAAATTCACCCCTCCACTTT. It is translated as CASSFRTGNSPLHF. V usage is TRBV6-5 and J usage is TRBJ1-6; D is unclear. The CDR3 runs 14 residues. CDR1 MNHEY and CDR2 SVGAGI come from the germline V gene. V was trimmed by 4 bases and J by 7 bases, leaving 11 bases between them.

The CDR3 sequence: CASSPQGGTEAFF. DNA for the CDR3: TGTGCCAGTAGCCCACAGGGGGGGACTGAAGCTTTCTTT. The rearrangement uses TRBV19 and TRBJ1-1; 8 bases align to TRBD1. V shed 6 bases, J shed 5 bases, and the junction held 5 bases outside the gene matches. This CDR3 contains 13 residues. Germline V gene sequence: CDR1 LNHDA, CDR2 SQIVND (reference sequence).

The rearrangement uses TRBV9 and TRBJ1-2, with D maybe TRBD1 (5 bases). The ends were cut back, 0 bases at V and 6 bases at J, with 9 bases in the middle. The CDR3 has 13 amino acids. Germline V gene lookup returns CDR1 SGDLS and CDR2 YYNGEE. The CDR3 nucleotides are TGTGCCAGCAGCGTAGCTTCAGGGAATGGCTACACCTTC. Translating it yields CASSVASGNGYTF.

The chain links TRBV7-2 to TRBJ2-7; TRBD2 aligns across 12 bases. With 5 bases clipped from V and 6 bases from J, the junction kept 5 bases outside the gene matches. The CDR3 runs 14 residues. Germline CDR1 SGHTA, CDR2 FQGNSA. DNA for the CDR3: TGTGCCAGCAGCGCTAGCGGGGGGGCCTTCGAGCAGTACTTC. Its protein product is CASSASGGAFEQYF.

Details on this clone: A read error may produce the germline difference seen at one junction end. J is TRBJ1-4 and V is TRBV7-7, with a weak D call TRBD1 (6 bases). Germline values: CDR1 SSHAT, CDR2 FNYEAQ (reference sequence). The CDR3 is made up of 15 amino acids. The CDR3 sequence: CASSLALGADEKLFF. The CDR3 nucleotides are TGTGCTAGCAGCTTAGCTCTGGGGGCAGATGAAAAACTGTTTTTT.

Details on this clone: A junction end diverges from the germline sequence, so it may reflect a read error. CDR3 loop: CASSDIFSAQGNF. The CDR3, as DNA: TGTGCCAGCAGTGATATTTTTTCTGCTCAGGGGAATTTT. The genes are TRBV6-1 and TRBJ1-5, with TRBD1 as a possible D gene (6 bases). This CDR3 region has 13 residues. Germline CDR1 reads MNHNS; CDR2 reads SASEGT.

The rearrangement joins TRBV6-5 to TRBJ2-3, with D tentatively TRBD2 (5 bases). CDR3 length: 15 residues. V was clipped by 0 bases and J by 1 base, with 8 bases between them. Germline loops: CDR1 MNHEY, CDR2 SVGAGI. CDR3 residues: CASSYSGAGTDTQYF. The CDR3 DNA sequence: TGTGCCAGCAGTTACTCTGGAGCGGGCACAGATACGCAGTATTTT.

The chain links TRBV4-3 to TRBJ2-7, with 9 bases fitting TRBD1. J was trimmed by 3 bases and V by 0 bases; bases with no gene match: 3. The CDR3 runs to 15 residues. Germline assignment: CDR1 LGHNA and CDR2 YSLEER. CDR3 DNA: TGCGCCAGCAGCCAAGAACAGGGGGCGGACTACGAGCAGTACTTC. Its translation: CASSQEQGADYEQYF.

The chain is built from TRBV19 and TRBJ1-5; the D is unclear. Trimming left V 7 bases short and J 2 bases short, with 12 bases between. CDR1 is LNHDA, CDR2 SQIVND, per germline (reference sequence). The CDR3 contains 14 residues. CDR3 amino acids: CASMSGIGNQPQHF. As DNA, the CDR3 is TGTGCCAGTATGTCCGGGATTGGCAATCAGCCCCAGCATTTT.

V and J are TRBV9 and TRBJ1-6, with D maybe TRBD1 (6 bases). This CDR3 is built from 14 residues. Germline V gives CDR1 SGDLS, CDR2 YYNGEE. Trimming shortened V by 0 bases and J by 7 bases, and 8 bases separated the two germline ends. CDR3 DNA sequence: TGTGCCAGCAGCGTAGGGGGGCCCAATTCACCCCTCCACTTT. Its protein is CASSVGGPNSPLHF.

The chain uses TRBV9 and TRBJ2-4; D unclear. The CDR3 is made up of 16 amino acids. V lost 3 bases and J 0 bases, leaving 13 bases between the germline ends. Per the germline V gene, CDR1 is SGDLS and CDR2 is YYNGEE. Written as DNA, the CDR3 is TGTGCCAGCAGCGCTACAAACTATATAGCCAAAAACATTCAGTACTTC. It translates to CASSATNYIAKNIQYF.

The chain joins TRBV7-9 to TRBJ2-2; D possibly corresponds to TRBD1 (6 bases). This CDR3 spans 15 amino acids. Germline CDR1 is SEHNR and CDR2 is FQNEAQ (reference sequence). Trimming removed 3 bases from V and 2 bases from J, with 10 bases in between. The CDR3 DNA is TGTGCCAGCAGCTTTGGACAGACCAACACCGGGGAGCTGTTTTTT. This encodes CASSFGQTNTGELFF. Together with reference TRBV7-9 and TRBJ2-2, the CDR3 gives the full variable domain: DTGVSQNPRHKITKRGQNVTFRCDPISEHNRLYWYRQTLGQGPEFLTYFQNEAQLEKSRLLSDRFSAERPKGSFSTLEIQRTEQGDSAMYLCASSFGQTNTGELFFGEGSRLTVL.

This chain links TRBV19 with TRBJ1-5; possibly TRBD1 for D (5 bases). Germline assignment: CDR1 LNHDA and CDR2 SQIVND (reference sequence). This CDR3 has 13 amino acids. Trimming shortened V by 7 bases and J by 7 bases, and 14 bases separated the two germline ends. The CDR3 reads CASTPSGAQPQHF. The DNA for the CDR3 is TGTGCCAGTACCCCAAGTGGGGCCCAGCCCCAGCATTTT.

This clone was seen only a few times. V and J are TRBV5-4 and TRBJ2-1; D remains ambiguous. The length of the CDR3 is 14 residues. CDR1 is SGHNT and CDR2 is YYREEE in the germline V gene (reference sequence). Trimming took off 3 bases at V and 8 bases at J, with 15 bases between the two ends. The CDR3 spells CASSSPQVLYEQFF. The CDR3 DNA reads TGTGCCAGCAGCTCCCCGCAGGTCTTGTATGAGCAGTTCTTC.

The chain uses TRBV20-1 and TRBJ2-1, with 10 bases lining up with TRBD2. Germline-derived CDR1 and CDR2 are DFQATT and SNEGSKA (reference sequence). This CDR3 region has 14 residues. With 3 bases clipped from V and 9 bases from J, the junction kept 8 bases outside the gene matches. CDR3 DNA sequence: TGCAGTGCTAGTCGCCAGCGGGAGGGTGGTGAGCAGTTCTTC. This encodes CSASRQREGGEQFF.

The CDR3: CSARDRNTIYF. The CDR3 region has the DNA TGCAGTGCTAGAGATCGGAACACCATATATTTT. The gene calls are TRBV20-1 and TRBJ1-3, with unresolved D. Trimming cost V 0 bases and J 7 bases, with 4 bases left between them. Per the germline V gene, CDR1 is DFQATT and CDR2 is SNEGSKA (reference sequence). The CDR3 has 11 residues.

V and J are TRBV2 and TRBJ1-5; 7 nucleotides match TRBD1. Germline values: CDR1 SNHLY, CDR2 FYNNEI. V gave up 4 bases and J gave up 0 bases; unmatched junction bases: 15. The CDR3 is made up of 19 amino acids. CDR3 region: CASSVRGDSLYHSNQPQHF. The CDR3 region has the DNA TGTGCCAGCAGTGTGCGAGGGGACAGTCTTTACCATAGCAATCAGCCCCAGCATTTT.

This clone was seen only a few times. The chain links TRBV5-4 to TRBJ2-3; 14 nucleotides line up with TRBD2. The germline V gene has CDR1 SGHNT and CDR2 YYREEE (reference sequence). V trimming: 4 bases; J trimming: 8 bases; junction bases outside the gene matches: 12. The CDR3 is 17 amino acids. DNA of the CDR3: TGTGCCAGCAGCCAAAACCCGGGACTAGCGGGAGATGGTACGCAGTATTTT. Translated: CASSQNPGLAGDGTQYF.

The CDR3 sequence is CASDDRLGGNQPQHF. The CDR3 nucleotides are TGTGCTAGTGACGACAGGCTGGGAGGCAATCAGCCCCAGCATTTT. The chain couples TRBV12-5 to TRBJ1-5; perhaps TRBD1 as D (6 bases). Germline CDR1 reads LGHNT; CDR2 reads FRNRAP. The CDR3 runs 15 residues. Trimming left V 7 bases short and J 2 bases short, with 15 bases between.

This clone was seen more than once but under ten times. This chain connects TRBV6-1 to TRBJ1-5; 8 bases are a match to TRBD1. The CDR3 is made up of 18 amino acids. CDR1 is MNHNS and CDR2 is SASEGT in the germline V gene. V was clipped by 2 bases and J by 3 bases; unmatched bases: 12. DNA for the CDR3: TGTGCCAGCAGTGAAATCGGGTCCCGGGACAGGCTCAATCAGCCCCAGCATTTT. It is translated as CASSEIGSRDRLNQPQHF.